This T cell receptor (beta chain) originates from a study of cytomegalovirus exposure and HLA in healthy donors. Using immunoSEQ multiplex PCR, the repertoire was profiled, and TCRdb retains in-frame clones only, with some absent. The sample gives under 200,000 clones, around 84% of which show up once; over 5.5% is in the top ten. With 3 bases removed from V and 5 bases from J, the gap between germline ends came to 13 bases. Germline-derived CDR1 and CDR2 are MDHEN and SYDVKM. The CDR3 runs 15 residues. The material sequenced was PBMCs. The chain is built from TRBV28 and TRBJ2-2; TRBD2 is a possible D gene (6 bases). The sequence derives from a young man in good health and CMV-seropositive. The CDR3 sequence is CASSLGGRRTGELFF. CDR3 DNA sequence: TGTGCCAGCAGTTTGGGGGGAAGGAGGACCGGGGAGCTGTTTTTT.